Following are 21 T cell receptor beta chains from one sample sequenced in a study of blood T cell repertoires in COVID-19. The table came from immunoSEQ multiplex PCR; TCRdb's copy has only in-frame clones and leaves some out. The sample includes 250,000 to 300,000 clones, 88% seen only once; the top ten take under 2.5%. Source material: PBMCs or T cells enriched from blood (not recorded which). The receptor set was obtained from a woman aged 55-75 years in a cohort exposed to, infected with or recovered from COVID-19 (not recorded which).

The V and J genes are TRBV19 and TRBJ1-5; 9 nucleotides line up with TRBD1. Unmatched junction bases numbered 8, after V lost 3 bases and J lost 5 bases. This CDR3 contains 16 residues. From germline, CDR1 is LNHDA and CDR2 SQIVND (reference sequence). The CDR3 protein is CASSIWERDRDQPQHF. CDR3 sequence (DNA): TGTGCCAGTAGTATCTGGGAACGGGACAGGGATCAGCCCCAGCATTTT.

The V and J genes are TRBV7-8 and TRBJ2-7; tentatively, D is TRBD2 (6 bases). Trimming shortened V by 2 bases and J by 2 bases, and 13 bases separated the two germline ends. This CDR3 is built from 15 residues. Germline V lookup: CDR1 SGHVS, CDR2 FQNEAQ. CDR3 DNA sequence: TGTGCCAGCAGCTTAAACATAGCGGATACCTACGAGCAGTACTTC. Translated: CASSLNIADTYEQYF.

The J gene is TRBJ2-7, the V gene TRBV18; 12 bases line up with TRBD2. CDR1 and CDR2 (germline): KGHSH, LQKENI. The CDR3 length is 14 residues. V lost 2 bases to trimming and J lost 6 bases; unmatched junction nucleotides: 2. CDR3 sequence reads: CASSPTGLAGEQYF. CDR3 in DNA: TGTGCCAGCTCACCAACGGGACTAGCGGGCGAGCAGTACTTC.

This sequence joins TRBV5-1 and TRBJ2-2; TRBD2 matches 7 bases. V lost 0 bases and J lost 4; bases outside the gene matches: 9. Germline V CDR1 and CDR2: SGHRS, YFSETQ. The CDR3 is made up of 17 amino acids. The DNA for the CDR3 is TGCGCCAGCAGCTTGGATGGCGGGAGTGTAGGCACCGGGGAGCTGTTTTTT. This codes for CASSLDGGSVGTGELFF. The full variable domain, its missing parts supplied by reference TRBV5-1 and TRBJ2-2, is KAGVTQTPRYLIKTRGQQVTLSCSPISGHRSVSWYQQTPGQGLQFLFEYFSETQRNKGNFPGRFSGRQFSNSRSEMNVSTLELGDSALYLCASSLDGGSVGTGELFFGEGSRLTVL.

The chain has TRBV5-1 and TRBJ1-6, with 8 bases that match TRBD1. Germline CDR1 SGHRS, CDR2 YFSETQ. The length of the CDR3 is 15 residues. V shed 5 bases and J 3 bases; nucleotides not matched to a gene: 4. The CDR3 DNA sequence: TGCGCCAGCAGACCCGACAGGGGCTATAATTCACCCCTCCACTTT. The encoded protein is CASRPDRGYNSPLHF.

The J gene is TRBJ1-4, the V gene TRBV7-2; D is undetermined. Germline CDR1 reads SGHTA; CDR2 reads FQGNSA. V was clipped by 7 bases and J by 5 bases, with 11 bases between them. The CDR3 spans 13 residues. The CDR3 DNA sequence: TGTGCCAGCAAAAGGAGCGCGAATGAAAAACTGTTTTTT. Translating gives CASKRSANEKLFF. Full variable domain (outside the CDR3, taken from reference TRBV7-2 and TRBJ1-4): GAGVSQSPSNKVTEKGKDVELRCDPISGHTALYWYRQSLGQGLEFLIYFQGNSAPDKSGLPSDRFSAERTGGSVSTLTIQRTQQEDSAVYLCASKRSANEKLFFGSGTQLSVL.

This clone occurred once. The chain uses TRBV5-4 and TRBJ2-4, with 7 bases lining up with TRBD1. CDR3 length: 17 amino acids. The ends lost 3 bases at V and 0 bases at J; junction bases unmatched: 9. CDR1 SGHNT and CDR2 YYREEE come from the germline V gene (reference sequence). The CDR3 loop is CASSSPDRELAKNIQYF. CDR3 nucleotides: TGTGCCAGCAGCTCCCCCGACAGGGAACTAGCCAAAAACATTCAGTACTTC.

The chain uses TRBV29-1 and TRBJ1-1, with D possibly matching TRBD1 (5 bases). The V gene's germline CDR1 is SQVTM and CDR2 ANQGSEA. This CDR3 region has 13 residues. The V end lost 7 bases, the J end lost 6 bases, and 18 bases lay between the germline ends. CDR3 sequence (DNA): TGCAGCGCCGTACAGGTAGGGGTTGCTGAAGCTTTCTTT. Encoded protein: CSAVQVGVAEAFF.

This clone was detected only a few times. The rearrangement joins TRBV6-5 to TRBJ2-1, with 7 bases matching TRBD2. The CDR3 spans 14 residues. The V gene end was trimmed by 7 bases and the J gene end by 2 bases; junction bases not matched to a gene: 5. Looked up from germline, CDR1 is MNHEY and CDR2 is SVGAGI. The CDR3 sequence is CASTSGTTYNEQFF. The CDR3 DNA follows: TGTGCCAGCACATCCGGGACTACCTACAATGAGCAGTTCTTC.

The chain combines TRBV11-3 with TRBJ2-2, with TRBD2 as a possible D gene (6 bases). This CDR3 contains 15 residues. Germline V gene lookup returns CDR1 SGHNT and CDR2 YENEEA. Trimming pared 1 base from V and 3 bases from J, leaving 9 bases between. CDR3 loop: CASSLGSGDTGELFF. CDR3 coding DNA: TGTGCCAGCAGCTTAGGTAGCGGAGACACCGGGGAGCTGTTTTTT. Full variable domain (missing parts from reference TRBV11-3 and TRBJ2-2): EAGVVQSPRYKIIEKKQPVAFWCNPISGHNTLYWYLQNLGQGPELLIRYENEEAVDDSQLPKDRFSAERLKGVDSTLKIQPAELGDSAVYLCASSLGSGDTGELFFGEGSRLTVL.

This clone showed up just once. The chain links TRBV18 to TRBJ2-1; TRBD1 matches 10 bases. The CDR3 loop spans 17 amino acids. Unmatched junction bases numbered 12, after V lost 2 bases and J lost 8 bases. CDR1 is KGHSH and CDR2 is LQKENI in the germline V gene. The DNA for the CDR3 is TGTGCCAGCTCACCATTCCCGACAGGGGGCGGCCGTGATGAGCAGTTCTTC. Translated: CASSPFPTGGGRDEQFF.

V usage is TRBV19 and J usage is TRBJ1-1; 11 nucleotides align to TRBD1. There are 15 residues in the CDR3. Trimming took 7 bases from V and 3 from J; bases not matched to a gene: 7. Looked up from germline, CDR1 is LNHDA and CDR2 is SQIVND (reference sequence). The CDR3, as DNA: TGTGCCAGTAATCTGGACAGGGGGCTGGACACTGAAGCTTTCTTT. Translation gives CASNLDRGLDTEAFF.

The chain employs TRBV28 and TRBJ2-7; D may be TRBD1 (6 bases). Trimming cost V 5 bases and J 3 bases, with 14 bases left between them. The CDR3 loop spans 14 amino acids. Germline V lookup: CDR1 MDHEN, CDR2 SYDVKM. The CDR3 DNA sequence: TGTGCCAGCAGTACGTCAGGGGAAAACTACGAGCAGTACTTC. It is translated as CASSTSGENYEQYF.

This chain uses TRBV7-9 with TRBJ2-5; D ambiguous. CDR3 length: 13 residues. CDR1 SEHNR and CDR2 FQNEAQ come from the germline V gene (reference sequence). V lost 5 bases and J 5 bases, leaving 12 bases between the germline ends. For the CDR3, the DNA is TGTGCCAGCAGCGATAGTCTCTGGGAGACCCAGTACTTC. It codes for CASSDSLWETQYF.

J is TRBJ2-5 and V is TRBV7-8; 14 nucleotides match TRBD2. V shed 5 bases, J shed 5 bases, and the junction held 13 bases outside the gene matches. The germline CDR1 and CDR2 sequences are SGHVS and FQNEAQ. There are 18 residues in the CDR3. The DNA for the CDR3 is TGTGCCAGCAGCCACCCGGGACTAGCGGGAGCGGGTGAGGAGACCCAGTACTTC. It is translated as CASSHPGLAGAGEETQYF.

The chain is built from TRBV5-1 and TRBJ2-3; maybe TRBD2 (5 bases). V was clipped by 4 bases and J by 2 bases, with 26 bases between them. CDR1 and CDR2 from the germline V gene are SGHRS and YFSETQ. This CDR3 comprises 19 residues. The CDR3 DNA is TGCGCCAGCAGCCCCCGACCAGCGGAAGAGCGCCTACTCACAGATACGCAGTATTTT. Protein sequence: CASSPRPAEERLLTDTQYF.

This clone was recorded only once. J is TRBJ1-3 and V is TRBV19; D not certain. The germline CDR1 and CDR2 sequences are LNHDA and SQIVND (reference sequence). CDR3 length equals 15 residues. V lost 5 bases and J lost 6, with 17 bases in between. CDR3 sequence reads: CASSYSTTRENTIYF. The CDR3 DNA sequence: TGTGCCAGTAGTTACAGTACGACGCGAGAAAACACCATATATTTT.

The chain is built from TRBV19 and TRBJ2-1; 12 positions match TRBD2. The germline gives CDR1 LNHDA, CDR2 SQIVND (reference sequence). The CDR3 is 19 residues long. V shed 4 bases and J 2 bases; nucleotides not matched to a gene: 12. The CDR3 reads CASSNPSGRAPTPYNEQFF. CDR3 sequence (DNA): TGTGCCAGTAGTAATCCTAGCGGGAGGGCCCCTACCCCCTACAATGAGCAGTTCTTC.

The CDR3 DNA follows: TGTGCCAGCAGTATACTAGCGGGAGGGACAGATACGCAGTATTTT. This codes for CASSILAGGTDTQYF. V is TRBV2 and J is TRBJ2-3; 13 bases match TRBD2. The junction had 2 bases not matched to a gene; V was cut back by 5 bases and J by 3 bases. Germline CDR1 and CDR2: SNHLY and FYNNEI. The CDR3 has 15 residues.

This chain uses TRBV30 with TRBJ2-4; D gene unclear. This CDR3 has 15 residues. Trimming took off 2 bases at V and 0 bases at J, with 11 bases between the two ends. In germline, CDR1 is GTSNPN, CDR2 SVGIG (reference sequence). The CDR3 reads CAWSSWSLAKNIQYF. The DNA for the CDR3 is TGTGCCTGGAGTTCGTGGAGCTTAGCCAAAAACATTCAGTACTTC.

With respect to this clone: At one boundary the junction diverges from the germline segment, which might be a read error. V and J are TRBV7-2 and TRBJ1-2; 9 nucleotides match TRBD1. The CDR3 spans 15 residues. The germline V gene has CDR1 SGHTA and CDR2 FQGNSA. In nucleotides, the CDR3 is TGTGCCAGCAGCGTAGCCGGGACAGGGCTCTATGGCTACACCTTC. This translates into CASSVAGTGLYGYTF.